The rows below give T cell receptor beta chains drawn from one sample of a study of blood T cell repertoires in COVID-19. Generated by immunoSEQ multiplex PCR, the TCRdb table keeps only in-frame clones and is missing some. The sample yields about 390,000 clones, about 90% seen once. Material for sequencing was peripheral blood. The receptors stem from a woman aged 55-75 years with COVID-19, enrolled during active disease. The CDR3 runs from the conserved cysteine through the conserved F or W. The D gene is left open where the match is weak. Only part of the rows carry a size: once, few, many, or a class if the clone is expanded.

size,V,D,J,CDR3,DNA
-,TRBV6-2/TRBV6-3,TRBD1,TRBJ1-3,CASSYTTLATGVRGNTIYF,TGTGCCAGCAGTTACACTACCCTCGCCACAGGGGTACGCGGAAACACCATATATTTT
-,TRBV11-1,TRBD1,TRBJ2-7,CASRGDRGNEQYF,TGTGCCAGCCGGGGAGACAGGGGGAACGAGCAGTACTTC
-,TRBV4-1,-,TRBJ1-6,CASSQGRRSPLHF,TGCGCCAGCAGCCAAGGTCGGCGGTCACCCCTCCACTTT
-,TRBV18,-,TRBJ2-3,CASSGRGRGDTQYF,TGTGCCAGCTCAGGGCGGGGGCGAGGAGATACGCAGTATTTT
-,TRBV3-1/TRBV3-2,-,TRBJ1-1,CASSGGVWNTEAFF,TGTGCCAGCAGTGGAGGGGTTTGGAACACTGAAGCTTTCTTT
-,TRBV2,-,TRBJ2-1,CASKPLSREQFF,TGTGCCAGCAAACCCCTGAGCCGTGAGCAGTTCTTC
-,TRBV24-1,-,TRBJ1-2,CATSSRGRNYGYTF,TGTGCCACCAGTTCTAGGGGAAGGAACTATGGCTACACCTTC
-,TRBV7-6,TRBD1,TRBJ1-3,CASSQRQGYDTIYF,TGTGCCAGCAGCCAAAGACAGGGGTACGACACCATATATTTT
-,TRBV5-4,-,TRBJ2-7,CASTNSQGNEQYF,TGTGCCAGCACCAACTCCCAGGGCAACGAGCAGTACTTC
-,TRBV6-1,-,TRBJ1-5,CASSEGFKSEGQPQHF,TGTGCCAGCAGTGAAGGGTTCAAGTCGGAGGGTCAGCCCCAGCATTTT
-,TRBV5-1,TRBD1,TRBJ1-2,CASSQGQGYYGYTF,TGCGCCAGCAGCCAAGGACAGGGGTACTATGGCTACACCTTC
-,TRBV11-3,-,TRBJ2-2,CASSTQTSGSNTGELFF,TGTGCCAGCAGCACACAGACTAGTGGGTCGAACACCGGGGAGCTGTTTTTT
few,TRBV7-8,-,TRBJ1-2,CASSPQVTYGYTF,TGTGCCAGCAGCCCGCAGGTGACCTATGGCTACACCTTC
-,TRBV6-5,-,TRBJ1-3,CASRVQGNGNTIYF,TGTGCCAGCAGAGTACAGGGCAATGGAAACACCATATATTTT
-,TRBV14,-,TRBJ1-4,CASSQDPDSPNEKLFF,TGTGCCAGCAGCCAAGATCCAGACAGCCCTAATGAAAAACTGTTTTTT
-,TRBV29-1,-,TRBJ2-1,CSVPYPTGWSEQFF,TGCAGCGTCCCCTATCCAACAGGGTGGAGTGAGCAGTTCTTC
-,TRBV6-5,-,TRBJ1-1,CASRRGAAMNTEAFF,TGTGCCAGCAGACGGGGGGCGGCCATGAACACTGAAGCTTTCTTT
-,TRBV13,TRBD1,TRBJ1-2,CASETRGRNYGYTF,TGTGCCAGTGAAACCAGGGGGAGAAACTATGGCTACACCTTC
-,TRBV5-1,TRBD1,TRBJ2-3,CASSLGDRVKDTQYF,TGCGCCAGCAGCTTGGGTGACAGGGTGAAAGATACGCAGTATTTT
-,TRBV6-5,-,TRBJ1-1,CASSVLQNTEAFF,TGTGCCAGCAGCGTACTCCAGAACACTGAAGCTTTCTTT
-,TRBV6-5,TRBD1,TRBJ1-1,CASSDRGAEAFF,TGTGCCAGCAGCGACAGGGGTGCTGAAGCTTTCTTT
-,TRBV29-1,-,TRBJ1-3,CSVEVTTGIDSLHDKGAGNTIYF,TGCAGCGTTGAAGTGACCACAGGGATTGACTCTTTACACGATAAGGGGGCTGGAAACACCATATATTTT
-,TRBV18,-,TRBJ1-6,CASSPSRGGGSPLHF,TGTGCCAGCTCACCATCGCGGGGGGGTGGCTCACCCCTCCACTTT
-,TRBV2,TRBD1,TRBJ1-2,CASSGDRASYGYTF,TGTGCCAGCAGCGGCGACAGGGCCTCTTATGGCTACACCTTC
-,TRBV14,TRBD1,TRBJ1-2,CASSQEAPDRAYGYTF,TGTGCCAGCAGCCAAGAAGCCCCGGACAGGGCCTATGGCTACACCTTC
few,TRBV5-6,-,TRBJ1-1,CASSLQDASKAFF,TGTGCCAGCAGCTTGCAGGATGCCTCCAAAGCTTTCTTT
-,TRBV19,-,TRBJ2-2,CASSIGALGQNTGELFF,TGTGCCAGTAGTATAGGTGCTCTTGGACAGAACACCGGGGAGCTGTTTTTT
-,TRBV28,-,TRBJ1-3,CASSLSGLGNTIYF,TGTGCCAGCAGTTTATCAGGGTTGGGAAACACCATATATTTT
-,TRBV5-4,TRBD2,TRBJ2-2,CASSLGGGIYTGELFF,TGTGCCAGCAGCTTGGGCGGGGGGATTTACACCGGGGAGCTGTTTTTT
-,TRBV24-1,-,TRBJ2-1,CATSDSTGEVGHEQFF,TGTGCCACCAGTGATTCAACGGGGGAGGTGGGCCATGAGCAGTTCTTC
-,TRBV27,TRBD1,TRBJ1-1,CASRLQGVYTEAFF,TGTGCCAGCAGGTTGCAGGGGGTCTACACTGAAGCTTTCTTT
-,TRBV28,TRBD2,TRBJ2-3,CASSTLAGGTDTQYF,TGTGCCAGCAGTACTCTAGCGGGGGGCACAGATACGCAGTATTTT
-,TRBV12-3/TRBV12-4,-,TRBJ2-7,CASSFHRSHEQYF,TGTGCCAGCAGTTTTCACAGGTCCCACGAGCAGTACTTC
-,TRBV20-1,TRBD1,TRBJ1-2,CSASPGQGRYGYTF,TGCAGTGCTAGTCCGGGACAGGGCCGGTATGGCTACACCTTC
-,TRBV3-1/TRBV3-2,TRBD1,TRBJ1-1,CASSGTALNTEAFF,TGTGCCAGCAGTGGGACAGCTCTTAACACTGAAGCTTTCTTT
-,TRBV10-3,-,TRBJ2-2,CAISESRGTNTGELFF,TGTGCCATCAGTGAGTCCCGGGGGACGAACACCGGGGAGCTGTTTTTT
-,TRBV11-2,TRBD2,TRBJ2-7,CASSFGRGTYEQYF,TGTGCCAGCAGCTTCGGGAGGGGAACCTACGAGCAGTACTTC
-,TRBV19,-,TRBJ1-5,CASSFAGVEQPQHF,TGTGCCAGTAGTTTCGCAGGGGTAGAGCAGCCCCAGCATTTT
-,TRBV5-6,-,TRBJ1-2,CASNPGKSGYGYTF,TGTGCCAGCAATCCGGGGAAGTCTGGGTATGGCTACACCTTC
-,TRBV19,-,TRBJ2-2,CASRVQGRGPGELFF,TGTGCCAGTAGAGTCCAGGGGCGCGGTCCCGGGGAGCTGTTTTTT
once,TRBV18,-,TRBJ1-5,CASSPSSGNQPQHF,TGTGCCAGCTCACCGAGTTCGGGGAATCAGCCCCAGCATTTT
-,TRBV28,-,TRBJ1-4,CASSLLGVATNEKLFF,TGTGCCAGCAGTTTACTGGGCGTTGCAACTAATGAAAAACTGTTTTTT